The 10 T cell receptor beta chains in this list originate from one sample, sequenced in a study of cytomegalovirus exposure and HLA in healthy donors. PCR employed 60 Vbeta and 13 Jbeta primers. Generated by immunoSEQ multiplex PCR, the TCRdb table keeps only in-frame clones and is missing some. Here the sample spans roughly 150,000 clones, over 60% being singletons. The sequenced material came from PBMCs. The receptors derive from a woman under 40 in good health and CMV-seropositive.

The chain combines TRBV28 with TRBJ2-5; 9 nucleotides agree with TRBD2. The germline V gene has CDR1 MDHEN and CDR2 SYDVKM. The junction had 17 bases not matched to a gene; V was cut back by 7 bases and J by 2 bases. The CDR3 contains 18 residues. The CDR3 bases are TGTGCCAGCAAAGGGCGGGAGGGCCGTGTAGGCCATCAAGAGACCCAGTACTTC. Translated: CASKGREGRVGHQETQYF.

J is TRBJ2-3 and V is TRBV6-6; TRBD2 matches at 8 bases. Germline V gene sequence: CDR1 MNHNY, CDR2 SVGAGI (reference sequence). The junction had 6 bases not matched to a gene; V was cut back by 2 bases and J by 5 bases. This CDR3 is 15 amino acids long. CDR3 residues: CASSYGGGWKDTQYF. In nucleotides, the CDR3 is TGTGCCAGCAGTTACGGCGGGGGGTGGAAAGATACGCAGTATTTT.

The chain couples TRBV5-1 to TRBJ2-7; D possibly corresponds to TRBD1 (6 bases). There are 14 residues in the CDR3. Trimming left V 4 bases short and J 2 bases short, with 13 bases between. Germline V gene data show CDR1 as SGHRS and CDR2 as YFSETQ. For the CDR3, the DNA is TGCGCCAGCAGCCCTGTAGGGGGACCCTACGAGCAGTACTTC. This codes for CASSPVGGPYEQYF.

This clone appeared a few times. This chain uses TRBV29-1 with TRBJ2-1, with D hard to call. This CDR3 region has 13 residues. Germline V gene lookup returns CDR1 SQVTM and CDR2 ANQGSEA. V was cut by 4 bases and J by 4 bases, with 11 bases left in between. The CDR3 DNA sequence: TGCAGCGTTGGGGTGTCGGGTTACAATGAGCAGTTCTTC. Protein: CSVGVSGYNEQFF.

V is TRBV27 and J is TRBJ2-1; D might be TRBD1 (6 bases). CDR1 and CDR2 from the germline V gene are MNHEY and SMNVEV (reference sequence). V was cut by 5 bases and J by 0 bases, with 17 bases left in between. This CDR3 is built from 17 residues. For the CDR3, the DNA is TGTGCCAGCAGTCACCGGACAGCAATTCTCTCCTACAATGAGCAGTTCTTC. As protein: CASSHRTAILSYNEQFF.

The rearrangement uses TRBV5-1 and TRBJ2-7, with D possibly matching TRBD2 (6 bases). Between the trimmed V and J ends, which lost 6 bases and 3 bases, there was a span of 25 bases. This CDR3 is 17 amino acids long. Germline CDR1 and CDR2: SGHRS and YFSETQ. For the CDR3, the DNA is TGCGCCAGCAAGGTCCGTATGGGTGGGGGGACCCACTACGAGCAGTACTTC. It encodes CASKVRMGGGTHYEQYF.

Notes on this clone: At one end, the junction sequence differs from germline, possibly due to a read error. CDR3 DNA: TGCGCCAGCAGCTTGGAATGGGGGGGTTCGACTGAAACTTTCTTT. The encoded protein is CASSLEWGGSTETFF. The chain joins TRBV5-1 to TRBJ1-1; D is possibly TRBD1 (5 bases). CDR1 SGHRS and CDR2 YFSETQ come from the germline V gene. The CDR3 runs 15 residues.

The table lists this clone with a few counts. The chain recombines TRBV5-1 with TRBJ2-3; D is perhaps TRBD1 (5 bases). The CDR3 covers 14 residues. Germline CDR1 and CDR2: SGHRS and YFSETQ. Trimming shortened V by 0 bases and J by 3 bases, and 8 bases separated the two germline ends. The CDR3 DNA reads TGCGCCAGCAGCTTGGTTTCAGGGACAGATACGCAGTATTTT. Amino acids: CASSLVSGTDTQYF.

This chain connects TRBV30 to TRBJ2-5; weak D call: TRBD1 (6 bases). The germline CDR1 and CDR2 sequences are GTSNPN and SVGIG (reference sequence). This CDR3 has 13 residues. Trimming removed 4 bases at V and 6 bases at J, with 15 bases between. Here the CDR3 reads CAWTKQGRKTQYF. The CDR3 nucleotides are TGTGCCTGGACCAAACAGGGTCGGAAGACCCAGTACTTC.

The V call is TRBV6-1, the J call TRBJ2-7, with TRBD1 identical over 8 bases. With V trimmed by 6 bases and J by 4 bases, 5 bases remained unmatched. Germline CDR1 and CDR2: MNHNS and SASEGT. The CDR3 runs to 13 residues. The DNA for the CDR3 is TGTGCCAGCAGCCGACAGGGGCCTTACGAGCAGTACTTC. Protein: CASSRQGPYEQYF.